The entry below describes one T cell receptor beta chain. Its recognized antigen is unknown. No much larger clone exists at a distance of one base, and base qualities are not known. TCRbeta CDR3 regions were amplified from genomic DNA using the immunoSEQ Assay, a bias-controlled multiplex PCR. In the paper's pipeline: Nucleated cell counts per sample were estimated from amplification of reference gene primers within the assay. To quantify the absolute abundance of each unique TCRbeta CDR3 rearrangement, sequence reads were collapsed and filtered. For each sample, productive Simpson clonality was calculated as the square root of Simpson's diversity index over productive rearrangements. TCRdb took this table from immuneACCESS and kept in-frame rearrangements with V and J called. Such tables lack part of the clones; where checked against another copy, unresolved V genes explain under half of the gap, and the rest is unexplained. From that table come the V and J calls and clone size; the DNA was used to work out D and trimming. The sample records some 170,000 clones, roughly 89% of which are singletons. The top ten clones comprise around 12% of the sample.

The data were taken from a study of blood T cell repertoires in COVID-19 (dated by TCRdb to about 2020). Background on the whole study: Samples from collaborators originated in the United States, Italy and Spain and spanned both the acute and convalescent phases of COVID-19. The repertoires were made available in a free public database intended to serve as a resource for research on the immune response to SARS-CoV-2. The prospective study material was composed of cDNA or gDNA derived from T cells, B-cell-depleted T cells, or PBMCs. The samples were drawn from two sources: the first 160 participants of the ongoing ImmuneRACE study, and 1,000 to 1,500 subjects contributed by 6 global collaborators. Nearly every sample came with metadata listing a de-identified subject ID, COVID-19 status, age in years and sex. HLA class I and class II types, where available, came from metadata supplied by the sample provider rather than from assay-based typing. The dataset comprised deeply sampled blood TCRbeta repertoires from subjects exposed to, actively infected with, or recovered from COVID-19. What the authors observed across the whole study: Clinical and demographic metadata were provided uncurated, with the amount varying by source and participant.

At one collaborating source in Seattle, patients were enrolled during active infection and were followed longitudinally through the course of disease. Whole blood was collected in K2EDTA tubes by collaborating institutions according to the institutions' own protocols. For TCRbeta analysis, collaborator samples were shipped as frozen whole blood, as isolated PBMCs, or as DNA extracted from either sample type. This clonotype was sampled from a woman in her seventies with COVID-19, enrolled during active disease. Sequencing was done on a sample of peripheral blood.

The sequenced DNA: TGTGCCAGTAGTATTAACGGTCAGGGGGACACTGAAGCTTTCTTT. Translated, it reads CASSINGQGDTEAFF. Here the chain combines TRBV19 and TRBJ1-1, with 7 junctional bases fitting TRBD1. The CDR3 has 15 amino acids, counting the end cysteine and phenylalanine. The CDR3 DNA has 45 bases and is translated from base 1. As encoded in the germline V gene (reference sequence), CDR1 is LNHDA while CDR2 is SQIVND. After removal of 3 bases from V and 3 bases from J, the junction retains 7 bases not matched to a gene.